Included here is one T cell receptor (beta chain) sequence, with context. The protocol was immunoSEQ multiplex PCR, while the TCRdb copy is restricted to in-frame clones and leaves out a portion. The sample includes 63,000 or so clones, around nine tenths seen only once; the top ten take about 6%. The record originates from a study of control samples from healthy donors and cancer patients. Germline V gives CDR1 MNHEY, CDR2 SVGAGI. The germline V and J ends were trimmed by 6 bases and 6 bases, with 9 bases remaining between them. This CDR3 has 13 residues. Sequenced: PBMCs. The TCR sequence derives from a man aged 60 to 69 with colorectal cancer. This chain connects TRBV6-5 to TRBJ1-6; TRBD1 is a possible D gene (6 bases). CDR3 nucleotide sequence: TGTGCCAGCAGACAGGGAGTTAATTCACCCCTCCACTTT. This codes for CASRQGVNSPLHF.